These T cell receptor beta chains were read from a single sample in a study of cytomegalovirus exposure and HLA in healthy donors. Profiled with immunoSEQ multiplex PCR; TCRdb holds only in-frame clones, not every one. The repertoire holds about 130,000 clones, with 80% as singletons. The specimen was PBMCs. The receptors were sampled from a man between 25 and 39 years old in good health and CMV-seronegative. The CDR3 runs from the conserved cysteine through the conserved F or W. The size entry is marked missing in some rows and otherwise reads once, few, many or a size class.

TRBV30,.,TRBJ1-6,CAWTGQGNSPLHF
TRBV10-2,.,TRBJ2-1,CAISRGGSDNEQFF
TRBV27,.,TRBJ2-7,CASSYGLGYEQYF
TRBV11-2,.,.,CASSPLYEQYF
TRBV19,once,TRBJ2-5,CASSDLAGKETQYF
TRBV18,.,TRBJ2-3,CASSPRGGDTQYF
TRBV6-6,.,TRBJ1-1,CASSYSRQGAEAFF
TRBV27,.,TRBJ2-2,CASSYQREITGELFF
TRBV19,.,TRBJ1-5,CASGTPVRTQHF
TRBV6-5,.,TRBJ2-7,CASSLTGTGEEQYF
TRBV4-3,.,TRBJ2-1,CASSHFGTGIGNEQFF
TRBV7-2,once,TRBJ2-5,CASSLQGATAAKHF
TRBV27,.,TRBJ2-7,CASSLSEGHEQYF
TRBV4-2,.,TRBJ1-5,CASSQEATSSNQPQHF
TRBV7-9,.,TRBJ2-7,CASSRRQHSFYEQYF
TRBV28,.,TRBJ2-7,CASSTRNRGEQYEQYF
TRBV1,.,TRBJ1-4,CTSSQVRRVREKLFF
TRBV27,few,TRBJ1-2,CASSLGGGDENYGYTF
TRBV25-1,.,TRBJ2-5,CASSGSAAAQETQYF
TRBV29-1,.,TRBJ1-1,CSVERTGGGNTEAFF
TRBV5-1,.,TRBJ2-1,CASSLRGSVYEQFF
TRBV5-4,.,TRBJ2-1,CASSLGAGQYNEQFF
TRBV29-1,.,TRBJ1-2,CSVAQDPRGGYTF
TRBV7-9,.,TRBJ1-4,CASSVQGVEEKLFF
TRBV7-2,.,TRBJ2-7,CASSLAADNVYEQYF
TRBV28,.,TRBJ2-7,CASSLKGQGTDEQYF
TRBV5-6,once,TRBJ2-2,CASSLFGSGELFF
TRBV27,.,.,CASSLRTGGDEQYF
TRBV5-6,.,.,CASSFGGHEQYF
TRBV28,.,TRBJ2-1,CASSTYAGDRGGGYNEQFF
TRBV19,.,TRBJ2-7,CASIQDEQYF
TRBV7-9,few,TRBJ2-6,CASSLVPGQGNSGANVLTF
TRBV5-4,.,TRBJ1-1,CASSSPTQGYSLGNTEAFF
TRBV7-7,once,TRBJ2-1,CASSVDGSGNEQFF
TRBV4-3,.,TRBJ2-5,CASSQEPPLAGAHPPETQYF
TRBV7-7,.,.,CASSLSSGATYEQYF
TRBV19,once,TRBJ2-7,CASSIEGTISEQYF
TRBV28,.,.,CASSLGTGLYEQYF
TRBV2,.,TRBJ2-3,CASFTSSTDTQYF
TRBV7-8,.,TRBJ2-3,CASSFLLRDRGSDTQYF
TRBV29-1,.,TRBJ2-3,CSVADRSTDTQYF
TRBV20-1,once,TRBJ2-5,CSAYSGETQYF
TRBV27,once,TRBJ1-1,CASRRGQGANTEAFF
TRBV11-2,few,TRBJ1-1,CASSLSRGKGTEAFF
TRBV9,few,TRBJ2-3,CASSTERLAGRDTQYF
TRBV6-6,.,TRBJ2-7,CASSIPSEKQYF
TRBV2,.,TRBJ2-2,CASRGDRYFRGTGELFF
TRBV28,once,TRBJ2-2,CASSPRRANTGELFF
TRBV6-1,.,TRBJ2-5,CASSEIRDRGQETQYF
TRBV5-4,.,TRBJ2-4,CASSRQGLAKNIQYF
TRBV28,.,TRBJ1-2,CASSLQGAGYTF
TRBV28,.,TRBJ2-7,CASSFRSGSYEQYF
TRBV6-6,few,TRBJ2-3,CASQTTGATDTQYF
TRBV30,.,TRBJ2-7,CAWRPPAGVTSSYF
TRBV29-1,once,TRBJ2-7,CSVDNSLEQYF
TRBV29-1,.,TRBJ1-1,CSVEVMYTNEAFF
TRBV18,.,TRBJ2-2,CASSPDSNTGELFF
TRBV27,.,TRBJ2-7,CASSPLTRSYEQYF
TRBV18,.,TRBJ2-4,CASSPNRKDREFYIQYF